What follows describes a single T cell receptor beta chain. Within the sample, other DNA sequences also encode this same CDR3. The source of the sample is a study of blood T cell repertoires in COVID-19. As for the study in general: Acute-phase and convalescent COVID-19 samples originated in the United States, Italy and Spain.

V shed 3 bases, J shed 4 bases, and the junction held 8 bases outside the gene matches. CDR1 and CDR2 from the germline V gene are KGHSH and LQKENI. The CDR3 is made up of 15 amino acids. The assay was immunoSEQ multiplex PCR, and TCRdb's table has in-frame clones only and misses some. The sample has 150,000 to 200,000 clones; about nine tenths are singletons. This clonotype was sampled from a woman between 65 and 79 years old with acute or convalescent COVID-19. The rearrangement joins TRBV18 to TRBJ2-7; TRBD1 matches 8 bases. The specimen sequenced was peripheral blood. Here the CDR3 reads CASSPPGQGAYEQYF. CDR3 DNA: TGTGCCAGCTCACCCCCGGGGCAGGGGGCTTACGAGCAGTACTTC.